These 14 T cell receptor beta chains originate from one sample sequenced in a study of identifying expanded T cells in peripheral blood. The method was immunoSEQ multiplex PCR; TCRdb's version includes in-frame clones alone and lacks a portion of them. Here the sample spans 50,000 to 75,000 clones, over 75% being singletons. The sequenced material came from blood. The receptors come from a person aged 18-70 years in good health.

The chain joins TRBV9 to TRBJ2-7, with D tentatively TRBD1 or TRBD2 (6 bases each). Germline lookup yields CDR1 SGDLS and CDR2 YYNGEE. This CDR3 is built from 13 residues. V was trimmed by 3 bases and J by 7 bases, leaving 14 bases between them. In DNA, the CDR3 is TGTGCCAGCAGCGGGGGGGCGTCGAGTGAGCAGTACTTC. It is translated as CASSGGASSEQYF.

This CDR3 is CASSQVLNSYEQYF. As DNA, the CDR3 is TGCGCCAGCAGCCAAGTTCTGAACTCCTACGAGCAGTACTTC. The chain links TRBV4-1 to TRBJ2-7; unclear D gene. V was clipped by 1 base and J by 0 bases, with 7 bases between them. This CDR3 spans 14 amino acids. CDR1 is MGHRA, CDR2 YSYEKL, per germline.

DNA for the CDR3: TGTGCCAGCAGCCAATACCGGACAAGGGACCTTGGTGAGCAGTTCTTC. Its protein is CASSQYRTRDLGEQFF. The V gene is TRBV7-3, the J gene TRBJ2-1; either TRBD1 or TRBD2 may fit D (5 bases each). The CDR3 has 16 amino acids. The V and J ends lost 5 bases and 9 bases respectively, with 23 bases between them. Germline V gene data show CDR1 as SGHTA and CDR2 as FQGTGA.

The rearrangement links TRBV6-5 to TRBJ1-2; D not resolved. Per the germline V gene, CDR1 is MNHEY and CDR2 is SVGAGI. This CDR3 comprises 14 residues. The V end was cut by 10 bases, the J end by 0 bases, with 15 bases between. The chain's CDR3 is CATSDTVANYGYTF. CDR3 in DNA: TGTGCCACCTCCGACACGGTAGCTAACTATGGCTACACCTTC.

The V gene is TRBV19, the J gene TRBJ1-2; no clear D gene. The CDR3 runs 12 residues. Per the germline V gene, CDR1 is LNHDA and CDR2 is SQIVND (reference sequence). Trimming took off 9 bases at V and 2 bases at J, with 10 bases between the two ends. DNA for the CDR3: TGTGCCAGCAAGCGGAGCAACTATGGCTACACCTTC. Translating it yields CASKRSNYGYTF.

This chain links TRBV2 with TRBJ1-1; a weak D match, TRBD1 (6 bases). The V and J ends lost 5 bases and 1 base respectively, with 14 bases between them. In germline, CDR1 is SNHLY, CDR2 FYNNEI. The CDR3 runs 15 residues. CDR3 sequence (DNA): TGTGCCAGCAGTCCAGACAGGTCTTCGAACACTGAAGCTTTCTTT. Translated: CASSPDRSSNTEAFF.

This chain links TRBV10-2 with TRBJ2-1; TRBD1 is a possible D gene (5 bases). Deletions cut 8 bases from V and 5 bases from J, with 13 bases between. The CDR3 consists of 13 residues. The germline gives CDR1 WSHSY, CDR2 SAAADI. For the CDR3, the DNA is TGCGCCAGCCTCCGGCAAGGGGACAATGAGCAGTTCTTC. Translation: CASLRQGDNEQFF.

V is TRBV5-1 and J is TRBJ2-2, with TRBD2 matching over 10 bases. The CDR3 sequence is 15 residues long. Unmatched junction bases numbered 4, after V lost 2 bases and J lost 6 bases. Germline CDR1 reads SGHRS; CDR2 reads YFSETQ. For the CDR3, the DNA is TGCGCCAGCAGCTTAACTAGCGGGGTACCCGGGGAGCTGTTTTTT. Translation gives CASSLTSGVPGELFF.

The chain is built from TRBV6-5 and TRBJ2-2; D might be TRBD1 (6 bases). Germline V gives CDR1 MNHEY, CDR2 SVGAGI. This CDR3 comprises 14 residues. The V and J ends lost 1 base and 7 bases respectively, with 10 bases between them. Here the CDR3 reads CASSYLQGLGELFF. The CDR3 nucleotides read TGTGCCAGCAGTTACTTACAGGGTCTCGGGGAGCTGTTTTTT.

The chain recombines TRBV4-1 with TRBJ2-1; the D is unclear. Germline values: CDR1 MGHRA, CDR2 YSYEKL. The CDR3 is 11 amino acids. V was shortened by 3 bases and J by 5 bases, with 2 bases between the two germline ends. The CDR3 reads CASSQNNEQFF. DNA for the CDR3: TGCGCCAGCAGCCAGAACAATGAGCAGTTCTTC.

The rearrangement joins TRBV27 to TRBJ2-7; a weak D match, TRBD2 (6 bases). V shed 0 bases and J shed 6 bases, with 9 bases lying between them. Germline loops: CDR1 MNHEY, CDR2 SMNVEV (reference sequence). The CDR3 totals 13 residues. The CDR3 reads CASSLSGEVEQYF. CDR3 DNA: TGTGCCAGCAGTTTATCGGGGGAGGTCGAGCAGTACTTC.

The chain recombines TRBV6-1 with TRBJ2-2, with D possibly matching TRBD1 (6 bases). The germline V and J ends were trimmed by 7 bases and 0 bases, with 9 bases remaining between them. The CDR3 length is 14 residues. Germline lookup yields CDR1 MNHNS and CDR2 SASEGT. Written as DNA, the CDR3 is TGTGCCAGCATAGGGACACCGAACACCGGGGAGCTGTTTTTT. It translates to CASIGTPNTGELFF.

V and J are TRBV5-1 and TRBJ2-5; D may be TRBD1 or TRBD2 (5 bases each). Trimming cost V 0 bases and J 5 bases, with 11 bases left between them. Germline CDR1 is SGHRS and CDR2 is YFSETQ. The CDR3 has 14 residues. CDR3 sequence: CASSLEGPAETQYF. The DNA of the CDR3 is TGCGCCAGCAGCTTGGAGGGACCTGCTGAGACCCAGTACTTC. Combining the CDR3 with reference TRBV5-1 and TRBJ2-5 gives the whole variable domain KAGVTQTPRYLIKTRGQQVTLSCSPISGHRSVSWYQQTPGQGLQFLFEYFSETQRNKGNFPGRFSGRQFSNSRSEMNVSTLELGDSALYLCASSLEGPAETQYFGPGTRLLVL.

This chain links TRBV29-1 with TRBJ1-2; D is unclear. V gave up 4 bases and J gave up 6 bases, with 9 bases separating them. Germline loops: CDR1 SQVTM, CDR2 ANQGSEA. The CDR3 covers 11 residues. The CDR3 spells CSVGGRHGYTF. DNA of the CDR3: TGCAGCGTTGGCGGGAGACATGGCTACACCTTC.